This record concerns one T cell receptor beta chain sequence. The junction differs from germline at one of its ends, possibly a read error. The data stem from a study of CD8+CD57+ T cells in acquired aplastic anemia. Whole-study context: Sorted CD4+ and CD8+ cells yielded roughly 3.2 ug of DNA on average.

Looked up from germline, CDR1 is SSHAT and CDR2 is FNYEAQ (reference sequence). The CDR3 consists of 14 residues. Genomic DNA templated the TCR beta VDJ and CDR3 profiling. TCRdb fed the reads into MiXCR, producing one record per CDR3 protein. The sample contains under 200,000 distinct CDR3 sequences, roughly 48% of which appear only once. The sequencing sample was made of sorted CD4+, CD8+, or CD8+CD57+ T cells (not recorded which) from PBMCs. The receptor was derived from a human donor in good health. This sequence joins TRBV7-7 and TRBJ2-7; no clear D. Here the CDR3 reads CASSLAVGDYEQYF. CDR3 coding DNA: TGTGCTAGCAGCTTAGCTGTAGGAGACTACGAGCAGTACTTC.